Listed below are T cell receptor beta chains from one sample, sequenced in a study of cytotoxic CD8 clonotypes in ibrutinib-treated CLL. The method was immunoSEQ multiplex PCR; TCRdb's version includes in-frame clones alone and lacks a portion of them. The profile shows 130,000 to 150,000 clones, over 60% of them singletons. Sequencing used PBMCs, obtained after 12 months of ibrutinib treatment. All receptors come from a human donor with chronic lymphocytic leukemia. Both conserved end residues are part of each CDR3. A D gene is named only where the DNA matches it firmly. Where a row states a size, it is once, few, many or the class of an expanded clone; other rows omit it.

>TRBV7-3|NA|TRBD2|TRBJ2-1
CASSLVAGGPGEQFF
TGTGCCAGCAGCTTAGTGGCGGGAGGGCCCGGTGAGCAGTTCTTC
>TRBV19|NA|TRBD1|TRBJ2-1
CASSIVAGQADSKQFF
TGTGCCAGTAGTATAGTTGCGGGACAGGCTGACTCAAAGCAGTTCTTC
>TRBV5-6|NA|TRBD1|TRBJ1-4
CASSWTGGEKLFF
TGTGCCAGCAGCTGGACAGGGGGCGAAAAACTGTTTTTT
>TRBV7-8|NA|NA|TRBJ1-5
CASSLFKDQPQHF
TGTGCCAGCAGCTTGTTTAAGGATCAGCCCCAGCATTTT
>TRBV6-5|NA|TRBD1|TRBJ2-1
CASSYQGAYEQFF
TGTGCCAGCAGCTACCAGGGGGCCTATGAGCAGTTCTTC
>TRBV18|few|NA|TRBJ2-1
CASSPLVSYNEQFF
TGTGCCAGCTCACCACTCGTCTCCTACAATGAGCAGTTCTTC
>TRBV4-1|NA|TRBD1|TRBJ2-7
CASSLPRLGDRGITSSYEQYF
TGCGCCAGCAGCCTACCACGTCTCGGGGACAGGGGTATCACCTCCTCCTACGAGCAGTACTTC
>TRBV27|NA|NA|TRBJ2-1
CASSPIDRDYNEQFF
TGTGCCAGCAGTCCAATCGACCGGGACTACAATGAGCAGTTCTTC
>TRBV10-3|NA|NA|TRBJ2-1
CAIFHPLANEQFF
TGTGCCATCTTCCATCCCCTAGCGAATGAGCAGTTCTTC
>TRBV6-5|NA|TRBD2|TRBJ2-7
CASSYDTSVTYEQYF
TGTGCCAGCAGTTACGACACTAGCGTAACCTACGAGCAGTACTTC
>TRBV5-1|NA|NA|TRBJ2-2
CASSLGHQNLGELFF
TGCGCCAGCAGCCTGGGACACCAGAATCTAGGGGAGCTGTTTTTT
>TRBV6-5|NA|NA|TRBJ1-3
CAIRTPGNTIYF
TGTGCCATCCGGACTCCTGGAAACACCATATATTTT
>TRBV27|NA|NA|TRBJ2-1
CASSLDSPYNEQFF
TGTGCCAGCAGTTTGGACAGCCCCTACAATGAGCAGTTCTTC
>TRBV5-1|NA|TRBD2|TRBJ2-5
CASSSGLAGELETQYF
TGCGCCAGCAGCTCCGGACTAGCGGGAGAGTTGGAGACCCAGTACTTC
>TRBV5-6|few|NA|TRBJ1-2
CASSLSANYGYTF
TGTGCCAGCAGCTTGTCAGCTAACTATGGCTACACCTTC
>TRBV4-3|NA|NA|TRBJ1-3
CASSQDLKASGNTIYF
TGCGCCAGCAGCCAAGATTTGAAGGCCTCTGGAAACACCATATATTTT
>TRBV9|NA|NA|TRBJ2-7
CASSAHTGPEQYF
TGTGCCAGCAGCGCCCACACCGGGCCCGAGCAGTACTTC
>TRBV2|NA|TRBD1|TRBJ2-1
CASSGQGAAWSYNEQFF
TGTGCCAGCAGTGGACAGGGAGCGGCCTGGTCCTACAATGAGCAGTTCTTC
>TRBV25-1|NA|NA|TRBJ2-5
CASSIEETQYF
TGTGCCAGCAGTATCGAAGAGACCCAGTACTTC
>TRBV2|NA|NA|TRBJ1-1
CASKAGRLNTEAFF
TGTGCCAGCAAGGCGGGACGGCTGAACACTGAAGCTTTCTTT
>TRBV25-1|NA|NA|TRBJ2-7
CASSEQGSLVYEQYF
TGTGCCAGCAGTGAACAGGGGAGTCTTGTCTACGAGCAGTACTTC
>TRBV27|NA|NA|TRBJ2-7
CASSFKGFNEQYF
TGTGCCAGCAGTTTCAAGGGGTTTAACGAGCAGTACTTC
>TRBV4-1|few|TRBD1|TRBJ1-2
CASSQARDSLYGYTF
TGCGCCAGCAGCCAAGCCCGGGACAGCCTTTATGGCTACACCTTC
>TRBV7-2|NA|TRBD1|TRBJ2-7
CASSLQSGTVKLDSYEQYF
TGTGCCAGCAGCCTCCAATCGGGGACAGTAAAACTCGACTCCTACGAGCAGTACTTC
>TRBV27|NA|NA|TRBJ2-7
CASSPGGGSYYEQYF
TGTGCCAGCAGTCCCGGGGGCGGGAGTTACTACGAGCAGTACTTC
>TRBV29-1|NA|TRBD2|TRBJ2-1
CSVGGRVNEQFF
TGCAGCGTTGGCGGGAGGGTCAATGAGCAGTTCTTC
>TRBV4-3|NA|NA|TRBJ2-2
CASSLLGAGAAGELFF
TGCGCCAGCAGCCTCCTGGGGGCAGGGGCTGCCGGGGAGCTGTTTTTT
>TRBV11-2|NA|TRBD1|TRBJ1-2
CASSGPDRGYGYTF
TGTGCCAGCAGTGGACCGGACAGGGGGTACGGCTACACCTTC
>TRBV18|few|NA|TRBJ2-3
CASTRRQSRTDTQYF
TGTGCCAGCACTCGCCGACAGTCGCGCACAGATACGCAGTATTTT
>TRBV5-1|once|TRBD2|TRBJ2-5
CASSPTTSMSSGRIEETQYF
TGCGCCAGCAGCCCCACGACCTCTATGAGTAGCGGGAGGATAGAAGAGACCCAGTACTTC
>TRBV10-3|NA|TRBD2|TRBJ2-1
CAISTTSGRSRPNEQFF
TGTGCCATCAGCACCACTAGCGGGCGGAGCCGCCCCAATGAGCAGTTCTTC
>TRBV29-1|NA|NA|TRBJ2-6
CSVPGRQSGANVLTF
TGCAGCGTTCCGGGACGCCAGTCTGGGGCCAACGTCCTGACTTTC